Each of the 15 T cell receptor beta chains below was sequenced from the same sample in a study of radiotherapy plus CTLA-4 blockade in lung cancer. This table comes from immunoSEQ multiplex PCR, and its TCRdb copy is limited to in-frame clones, with some not included. The repertoire holds about 39,000 clones, approximately 75% seen once, with about a quarter in the top ten. The specimen was peripheral blood, collected from a patient treated with radiotherapy plus ipilimumab. The receptors stem from a human donor with non-small cell lung cancer that progressed on radiotherapy plus ipilimumab.

V is TRBV14 and J is TRBJ2-2; weak D call: TRBD1 (6 bases). CDR3 length: 15 residues. Germline values: CDR1 SGHDN, CDR2 FVKESK. V lost 1 base and J 5 bases, leaving 11 bases between the germline ends. As DNA, the CDR3 is TGTGCCAGCAGCCAAGGATGGACAGTTACCGGGGAGCTGTTTTTT. It encodes CASSQGWTVTGELFF.

This sequence joins TRBV6-1 and TRBJ1-5; the match to TRBD1 covers 9 bases. This CDR3 comprises 15 residues. The germline gives CDR1 MNHNS, CDR2 SASEGT. The junction had 11 bases not matched to a gene; V was cut back by 8 bases and J by 6 bases. This CDR3 is CASGSGTGRVQPQHF. For the CDR3, the DNA is TGTGCCAGCGGTTCCGGGACAGGGAGGGTTCAGCCCCAGCATTTT.

The chain couples TRBV7-3 to TRBJ2-7, with TRBD1 as a possible D gene (6 bases). The germline CDR1 and CDR2 sequences are SGHTA and FQGTGA. V was shortened by 2 bases and J by 4 bases, with 9 bases between the two germline ends. The CDR3 is made up of 13 amino acids. The CDR3 DNA is TGTGCCAGCAGCTTAGCCACAGGGTACGAGCAGTACTTC. Translating it yields CASSLATGYEQYF.

The V call is TRBV6-5, the J call TRBJ2-1, with a weak D call TRBD2 (5 bases). Trimming cost V 5 bases and J 8 bases, with 16 bases left between them. The V gene's germline CDR1 is MNHEY and CDR2 SVGAGI. CDR3 length: 14 amino acids. The CDR3 nucleotides read TGTGCCAGCAGTAACGCTCCAGCGAGGGATGAGCAGTTCTTC. Protein: CASSNAPARDEQFF.

The V gene is TRBV19, the J gene TRBJ2-3, with D maybe TRBD2 (5 bases). Germline CDR1 LNHDA, CDR2 SQIVND (reference sequence). V was cut by 5 bases and J by 5 bases, with 17 bases left in between. This CDR3 is built from 15 residues. CDR3 nucleotides: TGTGCCAGTAGTGCACCCCCTAGCAGTGTAGATACGCAGTATTTT. This gives the protein CASSAPPSSVDTQYF.

The chain employs TRBV5-1 and TRBJ1-3, with TRBD1 matching over 10 bases. With V trimmed by 5 bases and J by 0 bases, 5 bases remained unmatched. The CDR3 sequence is 16 residues long. Germline V CDR1 and CDR2: SGHRS, YFSETQ. This CDR3 is CASSRDRGRSGNTIYF. DNA of the CDR3: TGCGCCAGCAGTCGGGACAGGGGCCGCTCTGGAAACACCATATATTTT.

This chain uses TRBV9 with TRBJ2-3, with D unclear. Germline lookup yields CDR1 SGDLS and CDR2 YYNGEE. The CDR3 spans 14 residues. V was shortened by 0 bases and J by 4 bases, with 9 bases between the two germline ends. CDR3 sequence reads: CASSVGGVPDTQYF. The DNA of the CDR3 is TGTGCCAGCAGCGTAGGCGGAGTCCCAGATACGCAGTATTTT.

The rearrangement joins TRBV19 to TRBJ2-7, with TRBD1 matching 10 bases. CDR1 and CDR2 from the germline V gene are LNHDA and SQIVND (reference sequence). This CDR3 is built from 16 residues. The V and J ends lost 5 bases and 5 bases, in that order; junction bases with no gene match: 12. The CDR3 reads CASSSRYDRGLDEQYF. The CDR3, as DNA: TGTGCCAGTAGTTCCCGATATGACAGGGGGCTGGACGAGCAGTACTTC.

The chain is built from TRBV14 and TRBJ1-1, with D possibly TRBD1 on 6 matching bases. This CDR3 spans 14 amino acids. Trimming removed 2 bases at V and 4 bases at J, with 11 bases between. Germline assignment: CDR1 SGHDN and CDR2 FVKESK. CDR3 protein: CASSQLQGTTEAFF. CDR3 nucleotide sequence: TGTGCCAGCAGCCAACTCCAGGGGACCACTGAAGCTTTCTTT.

J is TRBJ2-1 and V is TRBV7-8; 11 bases match TRBD1. Germline-derived CDR1 and CDR2 are SGHVS and FQNEAQ. V dropped 5 bases and J dropped 4; count of bases not matched to a gene: 7. The CDR3 consists of 16 residues. The CDR3 bases are TGTGCCAGCAGCGCCGGACAGGGGGCAAGGTACAATGAGCAGTTCTTC. Translation: CASSAGQGARYNEQFF.

This chain joins TRBV25-1 and TRBJ2-7, with TRBD2 matching 8 bases. This CDR3 is 15 amino acids long. Losses at the gene ends were 8 bases for V and 2 bases for J; bases not matched to a gene: 11. Germline V gives CDR1 MGHDK, CDR2 SYGVNS. CDR3 protein: CASGAAAGGPYEQYF. In nucleotides, the CDR3 is TGTGCCAGCGGGGCAGCTGCGGGGGGCCCCTACGAGCAGTACTTC.

The chain is built from TRBV10-3 and TRBJ1-3; D remains ambiguous. This CDR3 has 14 residues. Between the trimmed V and J ends, which lost 0 bases and 3 bases, there was a span of 6 bases. The germline V gene encodes CDR1 ENHRY and CDR2 SYGVKD. The CDR3 is CAISESQVGNTIYF. DNA of the CDR3: TGTGCCATCAGTGAGTCCCAGGTTGGAAACACCATATATTTT.

This clone was counted only a few times. The chain uses TRBV28 and TRBJ1-2, with D uncertain. The germline gives CDR1 MDHEN, CDR2 SYDVKM. The ends were cut back, 0 bases at V and 5 bases at J, with 10 bases in the middle. The CDR3 length is 14 residues. The CDR3 region has the DNA TGTGCCAGCAGTTTATGGGCAGGCCGGTATGGCTACACCTTC. Its protein is CASSLWAGRYGYTF.

The CDR3 sequence is CASSAPVGGRLNTEAFF. The CDR3, as DNA: TGTGCCAGCAGTGCCCCCGTGGGGGGGAGGTTGAACACTGAAGCTTTCTTT. The chain has TRBV28 and TRBJ1-1, with a weak D call TRBD1 (5 bases). V was shortened by 5 bases and J by 0 bases, with 19 bases between the two germline ends. CDR1 and CDR2 from the germline V gene are MDHEN and SYDVKM. The CDR3 covers 17 residues.

The chain uses TRBV2 and TRBJ1-5; D ambiguous. CDR1 and CDR2 from the germline V gene are SNHLY and FYNNEI. The V end was cut by 5 bases, the J end by 2 bases, with 13 bases between. The CDR3 has 15 residues. The CDR3 region has the DNA TGTGCCAGCAGTCCCCCCGGGGTCGGCAATCAGCCCCAGCATTTT. Protein product: CASSPPGVGNQPQHF.